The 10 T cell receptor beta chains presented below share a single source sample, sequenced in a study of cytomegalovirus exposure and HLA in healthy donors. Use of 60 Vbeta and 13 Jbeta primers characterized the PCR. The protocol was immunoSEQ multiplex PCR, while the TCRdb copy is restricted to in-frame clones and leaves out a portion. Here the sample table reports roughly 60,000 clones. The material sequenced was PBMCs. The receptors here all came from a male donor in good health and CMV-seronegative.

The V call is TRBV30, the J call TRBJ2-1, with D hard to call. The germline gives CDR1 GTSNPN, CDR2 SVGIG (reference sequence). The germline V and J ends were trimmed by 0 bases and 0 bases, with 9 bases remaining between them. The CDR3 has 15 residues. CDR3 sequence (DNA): TGTGCCTGGAGTGTTGGCTCCCCCTCCTACAATGAGCAGTTCTTC. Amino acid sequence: CAWSVGSPSYNEQFF.

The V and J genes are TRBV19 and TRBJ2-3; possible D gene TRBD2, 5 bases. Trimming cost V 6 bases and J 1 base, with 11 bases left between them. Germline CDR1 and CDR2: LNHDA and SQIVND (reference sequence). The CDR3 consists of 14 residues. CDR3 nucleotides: TGTGCCAGTAGGGCGGACTTTGGCACAGATACGCAGTATTTT. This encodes CASRADFGTDTQYF.

CDR3 sequence (DNA): TGTGCCAGCAGCCCGGAGGCACCCAATGAGCAGTTCTTC. It is translated as CASSPEAPNEQFF. The chain employs TRBV5-4 and TRBJ2-1, with D tentatively TRBD2 (5 bases). CDR1 is SGHNT and CDR2 is YYREEE in the germline V gene (reference sequence). The CDR3 has 13 amino acids. V shed 4 bases and J shed 6 bases, with 11 bases lying between them.

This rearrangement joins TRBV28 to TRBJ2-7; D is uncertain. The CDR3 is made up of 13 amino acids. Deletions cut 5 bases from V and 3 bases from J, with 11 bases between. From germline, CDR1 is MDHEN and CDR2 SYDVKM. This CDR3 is CASSPPPIYEQYF. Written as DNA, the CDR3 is TGTGCCAGCAGTCCCCCCCCAATCTACGAGCAGTACTTC.

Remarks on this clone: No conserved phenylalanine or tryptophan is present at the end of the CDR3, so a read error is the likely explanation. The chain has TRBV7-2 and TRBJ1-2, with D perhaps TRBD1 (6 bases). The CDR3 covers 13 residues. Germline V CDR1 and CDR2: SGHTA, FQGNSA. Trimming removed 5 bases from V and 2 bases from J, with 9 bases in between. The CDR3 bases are TGTGCCAGCAGCCCGGACAGAAACTATGGCTACACCCTC. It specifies CASSPDRNYGYTL.

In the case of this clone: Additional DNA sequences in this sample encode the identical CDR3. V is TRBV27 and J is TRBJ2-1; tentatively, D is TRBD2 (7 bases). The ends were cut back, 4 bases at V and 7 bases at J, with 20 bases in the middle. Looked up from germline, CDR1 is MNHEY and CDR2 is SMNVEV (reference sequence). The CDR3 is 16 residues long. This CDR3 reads CASSWGPSGRGNEQFF. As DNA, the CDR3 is TGTGCCAGCAGTTGGGGGCCCTCAGGGAGGGGGAATGAGCAGTTCTTC.

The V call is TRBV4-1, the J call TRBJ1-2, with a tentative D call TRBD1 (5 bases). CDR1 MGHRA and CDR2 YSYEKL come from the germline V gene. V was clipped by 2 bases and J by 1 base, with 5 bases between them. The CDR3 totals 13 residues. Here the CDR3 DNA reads TGCGCCAGCAGCCAACAGGGTAACTATGGCTACACCTTC. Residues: CASSQQGNYGYTF.

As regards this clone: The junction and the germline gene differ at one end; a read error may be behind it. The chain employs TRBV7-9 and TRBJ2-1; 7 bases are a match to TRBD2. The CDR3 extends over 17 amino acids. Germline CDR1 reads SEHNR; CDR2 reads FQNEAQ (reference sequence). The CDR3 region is CASSDWGGLSSDNEQFF. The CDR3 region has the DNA TGTGCCAGCAGCGATTGGGGGGGTTTGAGCTCCGACAATGAGCAGTTCTTC.

The DNA for the CDR3 is TGTGCCAGCAGCTTTCTAGGGACTAGCACCGGGGAGCTGTTTTTT. Translated, it gives CASSFLGTSTGELFF. The chain has TRBV7-2 and TRBJ2-2; 8 bases are a match to TRBD2. The CDR3 totals 15 residues. The trim removed 3 bases at V and 4 bases at J, leaving 4 bases unmatched. Germline V lookup: CDR1 SGHTA, CDR2 FQGNSA.

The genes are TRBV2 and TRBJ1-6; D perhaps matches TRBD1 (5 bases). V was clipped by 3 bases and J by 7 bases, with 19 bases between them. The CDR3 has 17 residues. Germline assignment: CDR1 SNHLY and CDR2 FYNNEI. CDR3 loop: CASSDNLAAGGNSPLHF. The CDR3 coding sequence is TGTGCCAGCAGTGACAACCTGGCGGCGGGGGGAAATTCACCCCTCCACTTT.